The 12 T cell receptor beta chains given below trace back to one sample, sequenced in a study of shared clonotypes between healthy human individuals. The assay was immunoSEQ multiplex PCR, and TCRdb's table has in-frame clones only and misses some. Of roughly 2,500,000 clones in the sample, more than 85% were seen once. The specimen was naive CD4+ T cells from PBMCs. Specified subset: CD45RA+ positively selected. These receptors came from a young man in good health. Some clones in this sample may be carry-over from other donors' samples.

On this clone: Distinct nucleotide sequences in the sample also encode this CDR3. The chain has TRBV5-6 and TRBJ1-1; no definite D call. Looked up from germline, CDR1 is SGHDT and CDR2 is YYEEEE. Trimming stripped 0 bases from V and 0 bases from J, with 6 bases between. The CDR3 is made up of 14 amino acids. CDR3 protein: CASSLAGMNTEAFF. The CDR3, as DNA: TGTGCCAGCAGCTTGGCGGGGATGAACACTGAAGCTTTCTTT.

The CDR3 region has the DNA TGTGCCAGCTCACCACGGATAGGGGATGGGTACACTGAAGCTTTCTTT. Protein product: CASSPRIGDGYTEAFF. The chain couples TRBV18 to TRBJ1-1; TRBD1 is a possible D gene (5 bases). The V gene's germline CDR1 is KGHSH and CDR2 LQKENI. Trimming took off 1 base at V and 3 bases at J, with 15 bases between the two ends. There are 16 residues in the CDR3.

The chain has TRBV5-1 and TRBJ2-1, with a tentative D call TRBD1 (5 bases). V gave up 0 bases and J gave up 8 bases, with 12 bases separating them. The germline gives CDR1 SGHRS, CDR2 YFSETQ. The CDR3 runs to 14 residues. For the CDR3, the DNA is TGCGCCAGCAGCTTGGTGCCAGGGATTGATGAGCAGTTCTTC. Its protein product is CASSLVPGIDEQFF.

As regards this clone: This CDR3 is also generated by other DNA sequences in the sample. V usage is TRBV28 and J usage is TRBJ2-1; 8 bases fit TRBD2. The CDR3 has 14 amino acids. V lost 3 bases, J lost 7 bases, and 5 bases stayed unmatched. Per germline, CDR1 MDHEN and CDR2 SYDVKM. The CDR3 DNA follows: TGTGCCAGCAGTTTGCTAGCGGGTGGGAATGAGCAGTTCTTC. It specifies CASSLLAGGNEQFF.

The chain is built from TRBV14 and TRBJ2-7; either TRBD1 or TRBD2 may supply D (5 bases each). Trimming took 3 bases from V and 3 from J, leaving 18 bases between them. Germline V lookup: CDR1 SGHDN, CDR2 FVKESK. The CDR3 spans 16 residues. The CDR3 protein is CASSHLPGTSLYEQYF. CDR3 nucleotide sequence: TGTGCCAGCAGCCACCTCCCCGGGACGAGCCTCTACGAGCAGTACTTC.

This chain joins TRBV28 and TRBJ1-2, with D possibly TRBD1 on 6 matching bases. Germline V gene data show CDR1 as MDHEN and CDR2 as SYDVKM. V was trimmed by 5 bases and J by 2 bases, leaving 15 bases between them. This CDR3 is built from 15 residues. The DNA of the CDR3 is TGTGCCAGCAGTCCGGAGGTCAGGGGAAACTATGGCTACACCTTC. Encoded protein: CASSPEVRGNYGYTF.

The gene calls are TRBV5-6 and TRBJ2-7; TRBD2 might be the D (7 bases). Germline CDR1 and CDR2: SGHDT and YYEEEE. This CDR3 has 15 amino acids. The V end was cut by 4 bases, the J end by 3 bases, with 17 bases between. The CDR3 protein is CASSRLGGPSYEQYF. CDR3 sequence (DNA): TGTGCCAGCAGCAGGCTCGGGGGGCCAAGCTACGAGCAGTACTTC.

Here the CDR3 reads CSAWGTGAQFF. DNA of the CDR3: TGCAGTGCCTGGGGGACAGGGGCCCAGTTCTTC. The chain employs TRBV20-1 and TRBJ2-1; 10 bases are shared with TRBD1. The V segment lost 6 bases and the J segment 13 bases; nucleotides outside the gene matches: 6. The CDR3 is 11 amino acids. Germline V gene sequence: CDR1 DFQATT, CDR2 SNEGSKA (reference sequence).

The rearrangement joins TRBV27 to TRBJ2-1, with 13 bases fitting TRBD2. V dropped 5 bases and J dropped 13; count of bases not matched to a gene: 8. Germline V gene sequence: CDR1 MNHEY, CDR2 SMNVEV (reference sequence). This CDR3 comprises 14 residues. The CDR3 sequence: CASSDGLAGDRQFF. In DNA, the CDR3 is TGTGCCAGCAGTGACGGACTAGCGGGAGATCGACAGTTCTTC.

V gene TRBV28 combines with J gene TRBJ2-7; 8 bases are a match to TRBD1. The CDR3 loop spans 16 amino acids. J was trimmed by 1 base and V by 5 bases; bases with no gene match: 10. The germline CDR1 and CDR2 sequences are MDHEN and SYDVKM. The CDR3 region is CASSHSSRQGSYEQYF. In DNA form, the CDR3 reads TGTGCCAGCAGTCATTCCTCAAGACAGGGGTCCTACGAGCAGTACTTC.

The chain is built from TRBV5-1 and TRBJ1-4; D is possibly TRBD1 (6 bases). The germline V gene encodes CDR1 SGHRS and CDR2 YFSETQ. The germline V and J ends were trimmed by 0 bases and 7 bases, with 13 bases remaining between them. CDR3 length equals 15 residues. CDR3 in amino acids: CASSLEGGASEKLFF. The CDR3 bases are TGCGCCAGCAGCTTGGAGGGGGGCGCGAGTGAAAAACTGTTTTTT. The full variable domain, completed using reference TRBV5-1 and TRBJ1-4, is KAGVTQTPRYLIKTRGQQVTLSCSPISGHRSVSWYQQTPGQGLQFLFEYFSETQRNKGNFPGRFSGRQFSNSRSEMNVSTLELGDSALYLCASSLEGGASEKLFFGSGTQLSVL.

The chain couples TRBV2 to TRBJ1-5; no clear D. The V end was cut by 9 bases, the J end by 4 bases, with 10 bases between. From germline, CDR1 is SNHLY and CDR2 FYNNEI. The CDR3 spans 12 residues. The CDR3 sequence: CASSLKNQPQHF. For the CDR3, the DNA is TGTGCCAGTTCTTTAAAAAATCAGCCCCAGCATTTT.